This T cell receptor (beta chain) is from a study of T cells after somatic rescue of genetic block. Germline lookup yields CDR1 SGHNT and CDR2 YENEEA. V lost 0 bases and J lost 3, with 9 bases in between. The CDR3 has 14 amino acids. The protocol was immunoSEQ multiplex PCR, while the TCRdb copy is restricted to in-frame clones and leaves out a portion. The sample includes about 88,000 clones, 80% to 90% of them seen just once. This clonotype originated in a woman in her late teens or twenties. The material sequenced was peripheral blood mononuclear cells (PBMCs). This chain connects TRBV11-3 to TRBJ2-7; the D is unclear. The DNA for the CDR3 is TGTGCCAGCAGCTTAGACAGGATAAGCTACGAGCAGTACTTC. Amino acid sequence: CASSLDRISYEQYF.